The following is a T cell receptor (beta chain) sequence with its context. Its target is unknown. The sample belongs to a study of T cell responses to AZD1222 COVID-19 vaccine. Points from the study as a whole: AZD1222 recipients seropositive at baseline numbered only six or seven.

Method: immunoSEQ multiplex PCR; TCRdb's copy keeps in-frame clones and lacks some. Counted here are about 200,000 clones, roughly 92% occurring once; the ten biggest clones make up 0.9% to 1.1%. CDR3 size: 16 residues. The V gene's germline CDR1 is SEHNR and CDR2 FQNEAQ (reference sequence). V dropped 6 bases and J dropped 2 bases, with 19 bases sitting between them. This chain connects TRBV7-9 to TRBJ2-5; a weak D match, TRBD1 (7 bases). The TCR comes from an adult who received the AZD1222 COVID-19 vaccine. This material consisted of peripheral blood, taken 28 days after the second AZD1222 dose. CDR3 bases: TGTGCCAGCAGGAAAACAGGGGTAGGGGGGCAAGAGACCCAGTACTTC. Translation gives CASRKTGVGGQETQYF.